This entry describes one T cell receptor (beta chain). This specimen belongs to a study of blood T cell repertoires in COVID-19. About the research overall: Material from acute and convalescent COVID-19 was sourced from the United States, Italy and Spain.

Per the authors' pipeline: Amplification of reference gene primers provided the estimated nucleated cell counts. Libraries were prepared by immunoSEQ multiplex PCR; TCRdb keeps only in-frame clonotypes and omits some of them. V and J calls and clone size are given by that table; D and trimming were obtained from the DNA. The table records approximately 240,000 clones, over 80% of them present only once. Each participant's cohort was designated according to participant-reported clinical history. In Cohort 3, a recovered donor had either two negative PCRs, clearance, or symptom resolution. The CDR3 is 17 residues long. V dropped 2 bases and J dropped 11; count of bases not matched to a gene: 14. Germline V gene sequence: CDR1 SGHVS, CDR2 FQNEAQ.

Source material: PBMCs or T cells enriched from blood (not recorded which). V gene TRBV7-8 combines with J gene TRBJ1-6, with 8 bases that match TRBD1. The source of this sequence is a woman aged 18-29 years who had recovered from COVID-19. In DNA, the CDR3 is TGTGCCAGCAGCTTACCGGCGACAGGGGATGGGATGCCACCCCTCCACTTT. This translates into CASSLPATGDGMPPLHF.